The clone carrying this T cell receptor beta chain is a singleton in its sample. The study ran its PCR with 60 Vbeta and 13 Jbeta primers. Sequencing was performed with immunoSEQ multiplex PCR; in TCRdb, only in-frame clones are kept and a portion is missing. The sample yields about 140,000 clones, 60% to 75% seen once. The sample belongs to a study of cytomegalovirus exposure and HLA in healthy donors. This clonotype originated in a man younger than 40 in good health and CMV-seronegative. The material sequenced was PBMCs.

CDR3 loop: CASRSPGGYTF. The CDR3 nucleotides read TGTGCCAGCAGATCCCCGGGTGGTTACACCTTC. This chain uses TRBV28 with TRBJ1-2; the D is unclear. This CDR3 has 11 amino acids. V was shortened by 6 bases and J by 11 bases, with 13 bases between the two germline ends. Germline CDR1 MDHEN, CDR2 SYDVKM.